The next 7 T cell receptor beta chains were all read from a single sample in a study of OX40 agonist ivuxolimab in advanced cancers. Assay used: immunoSEQ multiplex PCR; TCRdb lists only in-frame clones, some missing. The sample yields about 83,000 clones, approximately 84% seen once. The specimen comprised CD4+ or CD8+ T cells sorted from blood, sampled in a trial of the OX40 agonist ivuxolimab. These receptors all come from an adult with an advanced solid tumor such as melanoma, head and neck, liver or kidney cancer.

This clone was counted at least ten times. V usage is TRBV19 and J usage is TRBJ1-5; 7 bases are shared with TRBD1. V lost 3 bases and J lost 7; bases outside the gene matches: 6. The CDR3 extends over 14 amino acids. CDR1 and CDR2 from the germline V gene are LNHDA and SQIVND (reference sequence). The CDR3 DNA follows: TGTGCCAGTAGTATCTTAGGGGGCGAGCAGCCCCAGCATTTT. This translates into CASSILGGEQPQHF.

The chain combines TRBV21-1 with TRBJ2-2. TRBV21-1 is assigned pseudogene status. The CDR3 contains 12 residues. The CDR3 loop reads CASSNGLGELFF. The DNA of the CDR3 is TGTGCCAGCAGCAACGGCCTCGGGGAGCTGTTTTTT.

This chain connects TRBV7-6 to TRBJ2-3; weak D call: TRBD2 (7 bases). Germline V gene data show CDR1 as SGHVS and CDR2 as FNYEAQ. The CDR3 is made up of 16 amino acids. With 2 bases removed from V and 3 bases from J, the gap between germline ends came to 15 bases. DNA of the CDR3: TGTGCCAGCAGCTTACGGGGGGCCTGGGAAACAGATACGCAGTATTTT. Its protein product is CASSLRGAWETDTQYF.

This clone was detected only a few times. The chain recombines TRBV30 with TRBJ2-5; D uncertain. Germline lookup yields CDR1 GTSNPN and CDR2 SVGIG (reference sequence). The V end lost 2 bases, the J end lost 4 bases, and 11 bases lay between the germline ends. The CDR3 contains 13 residues. CDR3 nucleotides: TGTGCCTGGAGTTATCCTAAACCAGAGACCCAGTACTTC. Its translation is CAWSYPKPETQYF.

This chain joins TRBV4-1 and TRBJ2-7, with 10 bases lining up with TRBD2. Losses at the gene ends were 3 bases for V and 9 bases for J; bases not matched to a gene: 14. CDR3 size: 16 residues. Looked up from germline, CDR1 is MGHRA and CDR2 is YSYEKL. In nucleotides, the CDR3 is TGCGCCAGCAGCCAGGGGTGGGGCCTAGCGGGGGACGGGCAGTACTTC. It codes for CASSQGWGLAGDGQYF.

This clone was detected only once. This chain links TRBV5-5 with TRBJ2-7; D is unresolved. Trimming shortened V by 4 bases and J by 2 bases, and 13 bases separated the two germline ends. This CDR3 has 14 amino acids. Germline CDR1 and CDR2: SGHKS and YYEKEE (reference sequence). CDR3 residues: CASSTTLTTYEQYF. The CDR3 DNA reads as TGTGCCAGCAGCACGACGCTCACCACCTACGAGCAGTACTTC.

In DNA, the CDR3 is TGTGCCAGCAGCCCCAGAGGGAGTAGCGCACTGTTGCACTACGAGCAGTACTTC. It specifies CASSPRGSSALLHYEQYF. This sequence joins TRBV9 and TRBJ2-7, with D perhaps TRBD2 (5 bases). Germline assignment: CDR1 SGDLS and CDR2 YYNGEE. V lost 4 bases to trimming and J lost 3 bases, with 26 bases between them. The CDR3 extends over 18 amino acids.